The clone carrying this T cell receptor (beta chain) has ten or more counts. Its antigen is not known. During its preparation, the TCRbeta library received unique molecular identifiers. TCRdb ran MiXCR on the PCR reads and lists one entry per CDR3 protein. The sample has about 590,000 distinct CDR3 sequences, 10% to 15% seen once. This record comes from a study of T-cell reconstitution after alpha-beta-depleted transplantation in children. Study-level results: The study traced high day-60 TCRbeta diversity in some patients to surviving recipient T cells and thymic progenitors. T-cell numbers and diversity one year post-transplant derived largely from freshly generated T cells. At around two months after transplant, the alpha-beta T cells were reportedly derived from several hundred expanded clones that came from non-depleted graft cells.

The source is a male patient under 18 who had a stem cell transplant for acute myeloid leukemia, so the T cells may come from the graft donor. The source was PBMCs, mostly from graft donor cells, collected 360 days after TCRalphabeta/CD19-depleted stem cell transplant.

CDR3 nucleotide sequence: TGTGCCAGCAGTTTGTTTCGGGGGCATCAGCCCCAGCATTTT. Translating gives CASSLFRGHQPQHF. The genes are TRBV12-3 or TRBV12-4 and TRBJ1-5; a possible D gene is TRBD1 (6 bases). The CDR3 consists of 14 residues. V dropped 3 bases and J dropped 5 bases, with 11 bases sitting between them.